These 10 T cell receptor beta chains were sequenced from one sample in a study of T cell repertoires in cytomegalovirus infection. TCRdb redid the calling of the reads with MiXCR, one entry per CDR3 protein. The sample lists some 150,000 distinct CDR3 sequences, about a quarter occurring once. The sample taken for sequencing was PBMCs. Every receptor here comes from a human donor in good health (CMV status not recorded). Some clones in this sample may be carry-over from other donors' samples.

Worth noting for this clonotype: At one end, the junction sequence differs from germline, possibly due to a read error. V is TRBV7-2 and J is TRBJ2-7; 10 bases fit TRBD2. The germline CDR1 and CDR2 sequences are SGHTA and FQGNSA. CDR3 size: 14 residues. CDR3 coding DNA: TGTGCCGGCAGCCCTAGCGGGAGCTCCTACGTGCAGTACTTC. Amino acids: CAGSPSGSSYVQYF.

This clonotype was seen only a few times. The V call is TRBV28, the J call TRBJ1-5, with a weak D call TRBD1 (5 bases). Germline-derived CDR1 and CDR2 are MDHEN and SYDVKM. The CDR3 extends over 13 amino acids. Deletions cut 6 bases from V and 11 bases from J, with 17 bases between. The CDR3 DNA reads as TGTGCCAGCAGATTCCGGGTGGGAGGGGCCCAGCATTTT. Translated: CASRFRVGGAQHF.

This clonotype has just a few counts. For the CDR3, the DNA is TGTGCCAGCACCTTTCTGAGCTCCTACAATGAGCAGTTCTTC. The encoded protein is CASTFLSSYNEQFF. V and J are TRBV12-3 or TRBV12-4 and TRBJ2-1; D call uncertain. Trimming took off 7 bases at V and 0 bases at J, with 10 bases between the two ends. This CDR3 has 14 amino acids.

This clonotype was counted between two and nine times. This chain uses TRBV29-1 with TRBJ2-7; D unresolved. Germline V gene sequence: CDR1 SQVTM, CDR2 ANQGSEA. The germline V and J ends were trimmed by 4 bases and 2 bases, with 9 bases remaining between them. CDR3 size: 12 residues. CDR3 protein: CSVAEGPYEQYF. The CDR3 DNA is TGCAGCGTTGCGGAAGGTCCCTACGAGCAGTACTTC.

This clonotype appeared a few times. The CDR3 here is CASRPLVDGYGYTF. CDR3 DNA: TGTGCCAGCAGACCCCTTGTAGATGGCTATGGCTACACCTTC. This chain joins TRBV2 and TRBJ1-2, with no clear D. This CDR3 is built from 14 residues. Trimming took 6 bases from V and 4 from J, leaving 15 bases between them. Germline assignment: CDR1 SNHLY and CDR2 FYNNEI.

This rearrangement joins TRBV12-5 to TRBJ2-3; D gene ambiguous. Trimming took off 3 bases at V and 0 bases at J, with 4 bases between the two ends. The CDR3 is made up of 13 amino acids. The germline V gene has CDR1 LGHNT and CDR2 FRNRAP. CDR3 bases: TGTGCTAGTGGTTTTTTCAGCACAGATACGCAGTATTTT. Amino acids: CASGFFSTDTQYF.

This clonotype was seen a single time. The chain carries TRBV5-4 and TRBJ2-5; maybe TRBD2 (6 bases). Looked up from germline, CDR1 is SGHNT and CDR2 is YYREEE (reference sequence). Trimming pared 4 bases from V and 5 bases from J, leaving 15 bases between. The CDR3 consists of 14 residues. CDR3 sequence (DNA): TGTGCCAGCAGCCCGCGGGGTAGGGAGGAGACCCAGTACTTC. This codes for CASSPRGREETQYF.

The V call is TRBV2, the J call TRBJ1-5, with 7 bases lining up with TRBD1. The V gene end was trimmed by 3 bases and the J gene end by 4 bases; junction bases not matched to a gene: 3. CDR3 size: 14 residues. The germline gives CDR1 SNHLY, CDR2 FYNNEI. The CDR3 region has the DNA TGTGCCAGCAGTGAGCGACAGGGTAATCAGCCCCAGCATTTT. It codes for CASSERQGNQPQHF.

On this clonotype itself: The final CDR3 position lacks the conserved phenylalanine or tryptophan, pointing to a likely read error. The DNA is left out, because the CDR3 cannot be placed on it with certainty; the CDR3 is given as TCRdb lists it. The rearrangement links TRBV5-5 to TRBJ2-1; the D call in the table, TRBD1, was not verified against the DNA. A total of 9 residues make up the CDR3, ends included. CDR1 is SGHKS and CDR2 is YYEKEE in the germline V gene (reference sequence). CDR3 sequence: CASSYGTPY.

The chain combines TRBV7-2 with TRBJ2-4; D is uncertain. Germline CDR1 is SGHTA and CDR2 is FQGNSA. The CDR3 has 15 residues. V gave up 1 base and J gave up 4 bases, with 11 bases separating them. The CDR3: CASSLEGRSKNIQYF. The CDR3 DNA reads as TGTGCCAGCAGCTTAGAGGGCAGGAGTAAAAACATTCAGTACTTC.